Here is one T cell receptor beta chain with its context. This record comes from a study of patients and donors after allogeneic stem cell transplantation. TCRdb reprocessed the RT-PCR reads via MiXCR and lists one record per CDR3 protein. This table holds roughly 880,000 distinct CDR3 sequences, roughly 17% found once. Germline CDR1 is DFQATT and CDR2 is SNEGSKA (reference sequence). V gave up 4 bases and J gave up 4 bases, with 6 bases separating them. CDR3 length: 11 residues. The chain joins TRBV20-1 to TRBJ2-3; D not certain. The material sequenced was blood, either unsorted or a sorted T cell fraction (not recorded which). This TCR came from a human donor who was either an allogeneic HSCT recipient or a stem cell or donor lymphocyte infusion donor (not recorded which). It is not recorded whose cells these are; they may come from a transplant donor. The CDR3 nucleotides are TGCAGTGCTAAAATTCCAGATACGCAGTATTTT. It translates to CSAKIPDTQYF.